This section outlines one T cell receptor (beta chain) sequence together with its context. This sample was taken from a study of blood T cell repertoires in COVID-19. Study information: Researchers got acute and convalescent COVID-19 samples from the United States, Italy and Spain. Sample material is recorded as cDNA or gDNA derived from T cells, B-cell-depleted T cells, or PBMCs.

Per the germline V gene, CDR1 is SGHKS and CDR2 is YYEKEE (reference sequence). The CDR3 has 15 amino acids. V shed 7 bases and J 3 bases; nucleotides not matched to a gene: 8. In the original workflow: Reference gene primers were amplified, and this amplification served to estimate nucleated cell counts. TCRdb keeps only in-frame clones here, not all; method: immunoSEQ multiplex PCR. V and J calls and clone size are those listed in that table; D and trimming were worked out from the DNA. The sample lists about 60,000 clones; 65% to 85% were seen once. The sample taken for sequencing was peripheral blood. The TCR comes from a human donor in a cohort sampled during active COVID-19. The rearrangement links TRBV5-5 to TRBJ2-4; 9 nucleotides align to TRBD2. In DNA, the CDR3 is TGTGCCAGCGGCCCAGCGGGGGGTGTCAAAAACATTCAGTACTTC. It specifies CASGPAGGVKNIQYF. Drawing the rest from reference TRBV5-5 and TRBJ2-4, the complete variable domain is DAGVTQSPTHLIKTRGQQVTLRCSPISGHKSVSWYQQVLGQGPQFIFQYYEKEERGRGNFPDRFSARQFPNYSSELNVNALLLGDSALYLCASGPAGGVKNIQYFGAGTRLSVL.